Listed below are T cell receptor beta chains from one sample, sequenced in a study of shared clonotypes between healthy human individuals. Clones were sequenced by immunoSEQ multiplex PCR, and TCRdb holds only the in-frame ones, with some missing. In the table there are roughly 2.1 million clones, 93% of which are singletons. Sequenced material: naive CD8+ T cells from PBMCs. Receptor source: a man aged 18 to 35 in good health. Some clones in this sample may be carry-over from other donors' samples. CDR3s include the opening cysteine and the closing phenylalanine or tryptophan. D genes are given only for firm matches.

V gene: TRBV6-6; J gene: TRBJ1-2; D gene: TRBD1; CDR3 protein: CASRPGTGSGYTF; CDR3 DNA: TGTGCCAGCAGACCCGGGACAGGGAGCGGCTACACCTTC
V gene: TRBV7-8; J gene: TRBJ2-7; D gene: NA; CDR3 protein: CASSNGGAEQYF; CDR3 DNA: TGTGCCAGCAGTAACGGCGGGGCCGAGCAGTACTTC
V gene: TRBV28; J gene: TRBJ2-3; D gene: NA; CDR3 protein: CASSPLRKTDTQYF; CDR3 DNA: TGTGCCAGCAGCCCTCTAAGAAAAACAGATACGCAGTATTTT
V gene: TRBV6-1; J gene: TRBJ2-2; D gene: TRBD1; CDR3 protein: CASSEDRQGANTGELFF; CDR3 DNA: TGTGCCAGCAGTGAAGATCGGCAGGGGGCGAACACCGGGGAGCTGTTTTTT
V gene: TRBV7-9; J gene: TRBJ2-7; D gene: NA; CDR3 protein: CASSGGALVYEQYF; CDR3 DNA: TGTGCCAGCAGCGGTGGGGCATTAGTCTACGAGCAGTACTTC
V gene: TRBV6-7; J gene: TRBJ2-7; D gene: TRBD1; CDR3 protein: CASTSDRDPYEQYF; CDR3 DNA: TGTGCCAGCACTTCGGACAGGGATCCCTACGAGCAGTACTTC
V gene: TRBV7-6; J gene: TRBJ2-2; D gene: NA; CDR3 protein: CASSLGGEDGELFF; CDR3 DNA: TGTGCCAGCAGCTTAGGAGGCGAGGACGGGGAGCTGTTTTTT
V gene: TRBV7-8; J gene: TRBJ2-7; D gene: TRBD1; CDR3 protein: CASSHDRGHYEQYF; CDR3 DNA: TGTGCCAGCAGCCACGACAGGGGGCACTACGAGCAGTACTTC
V gene: TRBV7-9; J gene: TRBJ1-2; D gene: NA; CDR3 protein: CASSLGGGREKGYTF; CDR3 DNA: TGTGCCAGCAGCTTAGGTGGGGGGCGCGAGAAAGGCTACACCTTC
V gene: TRBV7-9; J gene: TRBJ2-1; D gene: TRBD1; CDR3 protein: CASSATGGAYNEQFF; CDR3 DNA: TGTGCCAGCAGCGCCACAGGGGGCGCTTACAATGAGCAGTTCTTC
V gene: TRBV7-9; J gene: TRBJ1-4; D gene: NA; CDR3 protein: CASSFDIVSGQATNEKLFF; CDR3 DNA: TGTGCCAGCAGCTTTGATATAGTATCGGGACAAGCAACTAATGAAAAACTGTTTTTT
V gene: TRBV5-1; J gene: TRBJ1-4; D gene: TRBD1; CDR3 protein: CASQGDRGAGEKLFF; CDR3 DNA: TGCGCCTCCCAGGGGGACAGGGGCGCGGGTGAAAAACTGTTTTTT
V gene: TRBV5-4; J gene: TRBJ1-1; D gene: NA; CDR3 protein: CASSLKGIEAFF; CDR3 DNA: TGTGCCAGCAGCTTGAAAGGGATTGAAGCTTTCTTT
V gene: TRBV5-5; J gene: TRBJ2-7; D gene: TRBD1; CDR3 protein: CASGQGLVAYEQYF; CDR3 DNA: TGTGCCAGCGGACAGGGGTTGGTTGCCTACGAGCAGTACTTC
V gene: TRBV14; J gene: TRBJ2-5; D gene: NA; CDR3 protein: CASSHRGRETQYF; CDR3 DNA: TGTGCCAGCAGCCATCGCGGTCGCGAGACCCAGTACTTC
V gene: TRBV5-5; J gene: TRBJ2-7; D gene: TRBD2; CDR3 protein: CASSFLASGTPYEQYF; CDR3 DNA: TGTGCCAGCAGCTTCTTGGCTAGCGGGACACCCTACGAGCAGTACTTC